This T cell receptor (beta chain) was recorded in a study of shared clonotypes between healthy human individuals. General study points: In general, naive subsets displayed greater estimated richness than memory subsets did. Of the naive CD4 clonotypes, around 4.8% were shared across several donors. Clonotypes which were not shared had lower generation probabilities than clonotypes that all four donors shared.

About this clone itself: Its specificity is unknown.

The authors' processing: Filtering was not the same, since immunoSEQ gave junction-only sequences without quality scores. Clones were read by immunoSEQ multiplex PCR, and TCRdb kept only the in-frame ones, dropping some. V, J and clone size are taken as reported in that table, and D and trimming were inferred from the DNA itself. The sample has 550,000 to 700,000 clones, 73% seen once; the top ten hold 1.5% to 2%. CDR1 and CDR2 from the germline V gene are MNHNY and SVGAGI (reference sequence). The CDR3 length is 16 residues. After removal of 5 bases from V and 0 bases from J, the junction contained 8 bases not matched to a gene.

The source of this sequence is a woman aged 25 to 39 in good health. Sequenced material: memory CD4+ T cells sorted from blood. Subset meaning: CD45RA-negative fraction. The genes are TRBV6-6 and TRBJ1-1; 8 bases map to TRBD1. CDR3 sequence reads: CASSQSRQGLNTEAFF. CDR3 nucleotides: TGTGCCAGCAGTCAGTCCCGACAGGGGTTGAACACTGAAGCTTTCTTT.